The sequence of this T cell receptor (beta chain) was determined in a study of blood T cell repertoires in COVID-19 (dated by TCRdb to 2018 to 2021). Broadly, across the study: Collaborator samples came from the United States, Italy and Spain and covered acute and convalescent phases of COVID-19. The repertoires were released in a freely available public database intended as a resource for research on the immune response to SARS-CoV-2. The prospective study material was composed of cDNA or gDNA derived from T cells, B-cell-depleted T cells, or PBMCs. Where available, HLA class I and class II types were taken from metadata supplied by the sample provider and were not determined by assay-based typing. The samples were drawn from the first 160 participants of the ongoing ImmuneRACE study and from more than 1,000 subjects provided by 6 global collaborators. Sample metadata almost always included a de-identified subject ID, COVID-19 status, age in years and sex. Deeply sampled blood TCRbeta repertoires from subjects exposed to, actively infected with, or recovered from COVID-19 were included in the dataset.

As concerns this clone: Its recognized antigen is unknown. No per-base quality is available; no much larger clone lies one base away.

Relative to germline, V is 8 bases shorter and J is 5 bases shorter, with 13 bases between their ends. The CDR3 runs 13 amino acids, cysteine and phenylalanine included. The CDR3 DNA has 39 bases and is translated from base 1. CDR1 SNHLY and CDR2 FYNNEI are derived from the germline V gene. The immunoSEQ Assay, a bias-controlled multiplex PCR, was used to amplify TCRbeta CDR3 regions from genomic DNA. For the original study's pipeline: Nucleated cell counts per sample were estimated from amplification of reference gene primers within the assay. To quantify the absolute abundance of each unique TCRbeta CDR3 rearrangement, sequence reads were collapsed and filtered. For each sample, productive Simpson clonality was calculated by taking the square root of Simpson's diversity index across productive rearrangements. TCRdb limited this immuneACCESS table to in-frame rearrangements with V and J called. A share of clones is missing; checked studies link under half to unresolved V genes, and the rest is unexplained. D and trimming come from the DNA, and the V and J calls and clone size come from that table. Recorded for this sample are nearly 350,000 clones; about 88% of them occurred a single time. The ten biggest clones cover approximately 0.93% of the sample.

Enrolling through a virtual design, the prospective study's participants ranged in age from about 18 to 100 years and lived across approximately 25 United States geographic areas. To assign participants to cohorts, the prospective study relied on clinical history that participants themselves reported in a screening survey and a study questionnaire. Recovered participants in ImmuneRACE Cohort 3 were defined by two consecutive negative NP/OP PCR tests, clearance by a healthcare professional, or resolution of symptoms. In the prospective study, whole blood, serum and a nasopharyngeal or oropharyngeal swab were collected from each participant by mobile phlebotomists. Additional blood draws and questionnaires over a 2-month period could optionally be provided by prospective study participants. Prospective study blood samples were shipped either frozen or at room temperature before DNA extraction. The investigation overall reported the following: How much clinical and demographic metadata was included differed by source and by participant, and the metadata was provided uncurated.

The V and J genes are TRBV2 and TRBJ1-5; TRBD1 might be the D gene, on 6 matching bases. Sequencing used PBMCs or T cells enriched from blood (not recorded which). The TCR comes from a woman in her twenties or thirties who had recovered from COVID-19. The CDR3 has the sequence CASATGFYQPQHF. At the DNA level, the sequence is TGTGCCAGCGCAACAGGGTTTTATCAGCCCCAGCATTTT. The reference TRBV2 and TRBJ1-5 proteins fill in what lies around the CDR3, so the full variable domain reads EPEVTQTPSHQVTQMGQEVILRCVPISNHLYFYWYRQILGQKVEFLVSFYNNEISEKSEIFDDQFSVERPDGSNFTLKIRSTKLEDSAMYFCASATGFYQPQHFGDGTRLSIL.